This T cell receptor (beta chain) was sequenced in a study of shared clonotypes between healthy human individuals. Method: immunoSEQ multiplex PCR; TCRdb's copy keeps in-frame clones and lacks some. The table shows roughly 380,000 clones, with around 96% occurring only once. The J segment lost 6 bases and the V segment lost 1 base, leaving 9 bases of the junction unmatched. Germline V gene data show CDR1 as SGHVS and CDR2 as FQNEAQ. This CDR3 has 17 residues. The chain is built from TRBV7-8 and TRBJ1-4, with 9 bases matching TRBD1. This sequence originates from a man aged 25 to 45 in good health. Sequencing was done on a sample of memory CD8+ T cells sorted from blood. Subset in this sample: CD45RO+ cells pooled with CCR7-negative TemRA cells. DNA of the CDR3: TGTGCCAGCAGCTTAGGGTACAGGGGGCGCGAGGATGAAAAACTGTTTTTT. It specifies CASSLGYRGREDEKLFF.